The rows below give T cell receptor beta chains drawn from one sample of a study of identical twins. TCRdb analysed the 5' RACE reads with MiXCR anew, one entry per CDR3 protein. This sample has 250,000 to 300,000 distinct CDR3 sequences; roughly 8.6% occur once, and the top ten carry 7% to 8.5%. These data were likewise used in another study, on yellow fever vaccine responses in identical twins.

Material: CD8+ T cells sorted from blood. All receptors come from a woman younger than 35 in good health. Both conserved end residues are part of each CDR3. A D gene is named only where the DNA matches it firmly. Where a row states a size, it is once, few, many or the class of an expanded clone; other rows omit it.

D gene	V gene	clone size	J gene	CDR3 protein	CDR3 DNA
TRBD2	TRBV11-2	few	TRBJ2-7	CASSLDPTLREYYEQYF	TGTGCCAGCAGCTTAGATCCGACTTTGCGGGAGTACTACGAGCAGTACTTC
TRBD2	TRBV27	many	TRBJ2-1	CASSSGLAGDYNEQFF	TGTGCCAGCAGTTCGGGACTAGCGGGAGATTACAATGAGCAGTTCTTC
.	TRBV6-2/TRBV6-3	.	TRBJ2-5	CASSYPTGYQETQYF	TGTGCCAGCAGTTACCCGACGGGGTACCAAGAGACCCAGTACTTC
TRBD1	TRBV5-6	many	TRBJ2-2	CASSSTGFTGELFF	TGTGCCAGCAGCTCGACAGGGTTCACCGGGGAGCTGTTTTTT
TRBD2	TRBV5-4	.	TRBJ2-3	CASSLASGTTDTQYF	TGTGCCAGCAGCTTGGCTAGCGGGACCACAGATACGCAGTATTTT
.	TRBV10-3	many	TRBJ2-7	CAISESGVDYEQYF	TGTGCCATCAGTGAGTCGGGAGTGGACTACGAGCAGTACTTC
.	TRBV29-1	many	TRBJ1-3	CSVDGRGNTIYF	TGCAGCGTTGACGGTCGAGGAAACACCATATATTTT
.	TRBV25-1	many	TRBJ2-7	CASSKTGLLGYEQYF	TGTGCCAGCAGTAAAACGGGACTCCTCGGCTACGAGCAGTACTTC
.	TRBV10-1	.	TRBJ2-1	CASSETGLSSYNEQFF	TGCGCCAGCAGTGAAACCGGGCTGAGCTCCTACAATGAGCAGTTCTTC
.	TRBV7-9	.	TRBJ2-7	CASSKRGSYEQYF	TGTGCCAGCAGCAAGAGGGGGTCCTACGAGCAGTACTTC
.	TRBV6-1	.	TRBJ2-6	CASSGPISGANVLTF	TGTGCCAGCAGTGGACCGATCTCTGGGGCCAACGTCCTGACTTTC
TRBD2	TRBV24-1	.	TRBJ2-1	CATSEGQVINPGGGVYNVQFF	TGTGCCACCAGTGAAGGACAGGTTATCAATCCCGGCGGGGGGGTGTACAATGTGCAGTTCTTC
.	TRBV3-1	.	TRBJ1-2	CATQSYNGGNYGYTF	TGTGCCACCCAGTCGTACAATGGGGGAAACTATGGCTACACCTTC
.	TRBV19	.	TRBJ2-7	CASSILASSNGEQYF	TGTGCCAGTAGTATATTGGCTAGCAGTAACGGCGAGCAGTACTTC
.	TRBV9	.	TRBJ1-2	CASSVGSLNYGYTF	TGTGCCAGCAGCGTAGGGAGCCTTAACTATGGCTACACCTTC
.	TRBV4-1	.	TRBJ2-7	CASSQDESLTEQYF	TGCGCCAGCAGCCAAGATGAAAGCTTGACAGAGCAGTACTTC
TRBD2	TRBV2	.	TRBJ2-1	CASSETAGFIDEQFF	TGTGCCAGCAGTGAAACAGCGGGGTTTATCGATGAGCAGTTCTTC
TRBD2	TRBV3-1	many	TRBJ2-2	CASSQAGLAGGLAGELFF	TGTGCCAGCAGCCAAGCGGGACTAGCGGGAGGGCTCGCCGGGGAGCTGTTTTTT
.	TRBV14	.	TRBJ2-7	CASRGADEREQYF	TGTGCCAGCAGGGGGGCGGACGAACGGGAGCAGTACTTC
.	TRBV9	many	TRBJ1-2	CASSVAWDGINGYTF	TGTGCCAGCAGCGTAGCTTGGGACGGAATTAATGGCTACACCTTC
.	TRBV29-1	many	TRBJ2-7	CSVVDKNEQYF	TGCAGCGTTGTAGACAAGAACGAGCAGTACTTC
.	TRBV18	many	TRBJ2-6	CASLPQRQESGANVLTF	TGTGCCAGCTTACCTCAGAGACAGGAGTCTGGGGCCAACGTCCTGACTTTC
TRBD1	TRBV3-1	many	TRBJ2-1	CASSQDFGQGLLRTVYNEQFF	TGTGCCAGCAGCCAAGATTTTGGACAGGGGTTACTCCGTACCGTTTACAATGAGCAGTTCTTC
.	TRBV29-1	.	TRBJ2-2	CSPTGDYTGELFF	TGCAGCCCAACAGGGGACTACACCGGGGAGCTGTTTTTT
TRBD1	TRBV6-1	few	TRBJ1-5	CASSSDRESQPQHF	TGTGCCAGCAGCTCGGACAGGGAGAGTCAGCCCCAGCATTTT
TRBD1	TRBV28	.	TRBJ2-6	CASSSKDRAGANVLTF	TGTGCCAGCAGTTCCAAAGACAGGGCTGGGGCCAACGTCCTGACTTTC
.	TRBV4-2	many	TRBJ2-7	CASSQESGPPYEQYF	TGTGCCAGCAGCCAAGAATCAGGACCTCCCTACGAGCAGTACTTC
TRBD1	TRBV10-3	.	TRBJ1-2	CAISEGTGNYGYTF	TGTGCCATCAGTGAGGGGACAGGGAACTATGGCTACACCTTC
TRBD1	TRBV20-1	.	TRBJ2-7	CSASNRGLRNEQYF	TGCAGTGCTAGCAACAGGGGGCTTCGGAACGAGCAGTACTTC
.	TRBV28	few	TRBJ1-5	CASTTAGGQPQHF	TGTGCCAGCACTACTGCGGGGGGACAGCCCCAGCATTTT
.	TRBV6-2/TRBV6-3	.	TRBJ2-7	CATLKDSESSYEQYF	TGTGCCACCCTAAAAGACAGCGAAAGCTCCTACGAGCAGTACTTC
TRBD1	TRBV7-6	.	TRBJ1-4	CASGGQGRSEKLFF	TGTGCCAGCGGTGGACAGGGCCGGAGTGAAAAACTGTTTTTT
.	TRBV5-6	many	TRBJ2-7	CASSLKLDSRGEQYF	TGTGCCAGCAGCTTAAAACTAGACAGTCGTGGCGAGCAGTACTTC
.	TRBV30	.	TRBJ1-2	CAWGDGGTNYGYTF	TGTGCCTGGGGGGATGGCGGCACTAACTATGGCTACACCTTC
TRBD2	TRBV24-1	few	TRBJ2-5	CATSDRGGTSGRETQYF	TGTGCCACCAGTGACCGTGGGGGGACTAGCGGGAGAGAGACCCAGTACTTC
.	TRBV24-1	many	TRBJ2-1	CATSDLRGNEQFF	TGTGCCACCAGTGATTTGAGGGGGAATGAGCAGTTCTTC
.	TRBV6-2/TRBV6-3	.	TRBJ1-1	CASSPDTGYTEAFF	TGTGCCAGCAGTCCCGATACAGGGTACACTGAAGCTTTCTTT
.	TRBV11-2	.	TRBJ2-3	CASSLAPGLSDTQYF	TGTGCCAGCAGCTTAGCCCCGGGTCTAAGCGATACGCAGTATTTT
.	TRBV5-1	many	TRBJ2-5	CASSLSALVRGAETQYF	TGCGCCAGCAGCTTGAGCGCTTTGGTCAGGGGGGCAGAGACCCAGTACTTC
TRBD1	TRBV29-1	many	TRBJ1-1	CSAPGGVEAFF	TGCAGCGCCCCAGGGGGAGTGGAAGCTTTCTTT
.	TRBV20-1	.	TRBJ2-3	CSARARDFRDTQYF	TGCAGTGCTAGAGCCCGGGACTTCAGAGATACGCAGTATTTT
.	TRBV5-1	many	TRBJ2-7	CASSTAPGNEQYF	TGCGCCAGCAGCACCGCCCCAGGGAACGAGCAGTACTTC
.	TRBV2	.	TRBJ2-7	CASSGVWGEQYF	TGTGCCAGCAGTGGCGTGTGGGGGGAGCAGTACTTC
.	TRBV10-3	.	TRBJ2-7	CAISERLAYEQYF	TGTGCCATCAGTGAAAGGCTAGCCTACGAGCAGTACTTC
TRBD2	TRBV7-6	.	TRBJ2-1	CASSRLAGDQEQFF	TGTGCCAGCAGCCGACTAGCGGGAGACCAGGAGCAGTTCTTC
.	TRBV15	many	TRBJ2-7	CATSFQVGIYEQYF	TGTGCCACCAGCTTCCAGGTGGGGATCTACGAGCAGTACTTC
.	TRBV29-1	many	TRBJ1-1	CSAMDGGTEAFF	TGCAGCGCCATGGACGGGGGCACTGAAGCTTTCTTT
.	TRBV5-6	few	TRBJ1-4	CASSPGALPGEKLFF	TGTGCCAGCAGCCCCGGGGCTTTGCCTGGTGAAAAACTGTTTTTT
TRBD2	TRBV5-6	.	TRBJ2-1	CASSLGGLAEQFF	TGTGCCAGCAGCCTTGGGGGACTAGCGGAGCAGTTCTTC
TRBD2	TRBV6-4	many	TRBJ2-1	CASSDKREGGNEQFF	TGTGCCAGCAGTGACAAGCGGGAGGGAGGGAATGAGCAGTTCTTC